These 6 T cell receptor beta chains were sequenced from one sample in a study of cytomegalovirus exposure and HLA in healthy donors. Method: immunoSEQ multiplex PCR; TCRdb's copy keeps in-frame clones and lacks some. The sample has 100,000 to 150,000 clones; 75% to 90% are singletons. Specimen: PBMCs. The source of these receptors is a woman aged 18-29 years in good health and CMV-seronegative.

The chain carries TRBV27 and TRBJ2-3; perhaps TRBD2 as D (6 bases). The CDR3 has 20 residues. V lost 4 bases and J lost 0, with 26 bases in between. Per the germline V gene, CDR1 is MNHEY and CDR2 is SMNVEV (reference sequence). CDR3 DNA sequence: TGTGCCAGCAGTTCCCGCGGACCACATCGCGGTGGGACTAGCACAGATACGCAGTATTTT. It specifies CASSSRGPHRGGTSTDTQYF.

The chain links TRBV6-6 to TRBJ2-1; the match to TRBD2 covers 10 bases. V was pared by 6 bases and J by 7 bases, with 3 bases of the junction left unmatched. Germline CDR1 reads MNHNY; CDR2 reads SVGAGI (reference sequence). The CDR3 is made up of 13 amino acids. CDR3 amino acids: CASRGLAMNEQFF. CDR3 nucleotides: TGTGCCAGCAGGGGACTAGCGATGAATGAGCAGTTCTTC.

The J gene is TRBJ2-3, the V gene TRBV19; 8 bases are a match to TRBD1. Losses at the gene ends were 3 bases for V and 4 bases for J; bases not matched to a gene: 6. The length of the CDR3 is 15 residues. Per germline, CDR1 LNHDA and CDR2 SQIVND (reference sequence). CDR3 bases: TGTGCCAGTAGTATGGGACAGGTAGCACCAGATACGCAGTATTTT. Its protein product is CASSMGQVAPDTQYF.

This chain connects TRBV14 to TRBJ1-2, with D hard to call. CDR3 length equals 13 residues. The ends were cut back, 1 base at V and 1 base at J, with 4 bases in the middle. Per the germline V gene, CDR1 is SGHDN and CDR2 is FVKESK. The CDR3 is CASSQVVNYGYTF. CDR3 DNA: TGTGCCAGCAGCCAAGTAGTTAACTATGGCTACACCTTC. The whole variable domain, filled in from reference TRBV14 and TRBJ1-2, reads EAGVTQFPSHSVIEKGQTVTLRCDPISGHDNLYWYRRVMGKEIKFLLHFVKESKQDESGMPNNRFLAERTGGTYSTLKVQPAELEDSGVYFCASSQVVNYGYTFGSGTRLTVV.

The count of this clone is one. This sequence joins TRBV18 and TRBJ2-5, with 7 bases aligning to TRBD2. Germline CDR1 is KGHSH and CDR2 is LQKENI. The CDR3 is 14 amino acids. V lost 4 bases, J lost 5 bases, and 7 bases stayed unmatched. The CDR3, as DNA: TGTGCCAGCTCACGGAGCGGGAAGTCGGAGACCCAGTACTTC. Its protein product is CASSRSGKSETQYF. The full variable domain, completed using reference TRBV18 and TRBJ2-5, is NAGVMQNPRHLVRRRGQEARLRCSPMKGHSHVYWYRQLPEEGLKFMVYLQKENIIDESGMPKERFSAEFPKEGPSILRIQQVVRGDSAAYFCASSRSGKSETQYFGPGTRLLVL.

The chain joins TRBV4-2 to TRBJ2-5; D gene ambiguous. The CDR3 sequence is 14 residues long. Germline V gene data show CDR1 as LGHNA and CDR2 as YNFKEQ. V lost 1 base, J lost 2 bases, and 8 bases lay in between. The DNA of the CDR3 is TGTGCCAGCAGCCAAGGGCTAGAACAAGAGACCCAGTACTTC. Protein: CASSQGLEQETQYF.